These 21 T cell receptor beta chains were sequenced from one sample in a study of CXCR3-negative and CXCR3-positive naive CD8 T cells. UMI-labeled 5' RACE yielded the TRB cDNA libraries. TCRdb reworked the 5' RACE reads into one entry per CDR3 protein, no DNA. Here the sample table reports approximately 83,000 distinct CDR3 sequences. What was sequenced was naive CXCR3- CD8+ T cells from blood. Subset described: CD45RO-CCR7+CD27+CD95- naive CD8+ T cells lacking CXCR3 (TNR3-). These receptors were taken from a human donor in good health. Some clones in this sample may be carry-over from other donors' samples.

This rearrangement joins TRBV5-1 to TRBJ2-2. CDR1 is SGHRS and CDR2 is YFSETQ in the germline V gene. There are 11 residues in the CDR3. The CDR3 region is CASSSEGELFF.

The chain joins TRBV12-3 or TRBV12-4 to TRBJ1-1. The length of the CDR3 is 13 residues. CDR3 region: CASSFGEGTEAFF.

This chain uses TRBV3-1 with TRBJ2-1; TCRdb names TRBD2, which stays unverified in the absence of DNA. The CDR3 is 15 amino acids. Germline V gene lookup returns CDR1 LGHDT and CDR2 YNNKEL (reference sequence). The CDR3 is CASSQLPGLYNEQFF.

V is TRBV9 and J is TRBJ2-3; TCRdb designates TRBD2, a call that cannot be tested without DNA. This CDR3 has 18 residues. Per the germline V gene, CDR1 is SGDLS and CDR2 is YYNGEE. This chain's CDR3 is CASSVAIGLAGLTDTQYF.

V usage is TRBV5-6 and J usage is TRBJ2-5. Germline CDR1 SGHDT, CDR2 YYEEEE. The CDR3 spans 12 residues. CDR3 amino acids: CASHLGVETQYF.

The chain couples TRBV13 to TRBJ1-2; TCRdb reports TRBD1, a call that lacks DNA to check it against. The CDR3 is 15 amino acids. Germline lookup yields CDR1 PRHDT and CDR2 FYEKMQ (reference sequence). This CDR3 is CASSLGGTANYGYTF.

This chain joins TRBV10-3 and TRBJ2-3; checking the TCRdb D call of TRBD2 is not possible without DNA. Germline V gives CDR1 ENHRY, CDR2 SYGVKD. The CDR3 has 15 amino acids. The CDR3 sequence: CATHQAGSSTDTQYF.

V gene TRBV15 combines with J gene TRBJ2-1; TCRdb reports TRBD2, a call that lacks DNA to check it against. CDR1 is LNHNV and CDR2 is YYDKDF in the germline V gene (reference sequence). This CDR3 is built from 17 residues. The chain's CDR3 is CATSRDVAGVTYNEQFF.

The rearrangement links TRBV28 to TRBJ2-3. Germline-derived CDR1 and CDR2 are MDHEN and SYDVKM. The CDR3 runs 11 residues. The CDR3 loop is CASSGIDTQYF.

The gene calls are TRBV11-2 and TRBJ2-5; TCRdb's D call of TRBD2 is untestable without DNA. The germline gives CDR1 SGHAT, CDR2 FQNNGV. There are 12 residues in the CDR3. The CDR3 loop reads CASSPAVGTQYF.

The chain carries TRBV6-2 or TRBV6-3 and TRBJ2-3; TCRdb outputs TRBD2, but without DNA this stays unchecked. CDR1 MNHEY and CDR2 SVGEGT come from the germline V gene. The CDR3 spans 17 residues. This chain's CDR3 is CASSYPPSGASTDTQYF.

The chain joins TRBV11-2 to TRBJ2-2; TCRdb returns TRBD1, unconfirmable since there is no DNA. Per the germline V gene, CDR1 is SGHAT and CDR2 is FQNNGV. CDR3 length: 16 residues. This chain's CDR3 is CASSLARLRDTGELFF.

The CDR3 sequence is CASSFLGTAYEQYF. The J gene is TRBJ2-7, the V gene TRBV7-2; TCRdb's D call of TRBD1 is untestable without DNA. This CDR3 has 14 amino acids. Per germline, CDR1 SGHTA and CDR2 FQGNSA.

This chain uses TRBV29-1 with TRBJ2-7; there is no DNA to check the TCRdb D call of TRBD1. The germline CDR1 and CDR2 sequences are SQVTM and ANQGSEA. The CDR3 runs to 14 residues. The CDR3 region is CSVVEGANEYEQYF.

The V call is TRBV12-5, the J call TRBJ2-3. Per the germline V gene, CDR1 is LGHNT and CDR2 is FRNRAP. This CDR3 contains 14 residues. The CDR3: CASGLPDSTDTQYF.

This clonotype is medium-sized (0.01 to 0.1%) by frequency. This rearrangement joins TRBV7-7 to TRBJ2-7; TCRdb's D call, TRBD2, is unchecked because there is no DNA. Germline V gene data show CDR1 as SSHAT and CDR2 as FNYEAQ (reference sequence). The CDR3 extends over 17 amino acids. The CDR3 protein is CASSLELRGQTFYEQYF.

The chain employs TRBV5-1 and TRBJ2-7; TCRdb gives TRBD1 as the D gene, but with no DNA this cannot be confirmed. This CDR3 has 14 residues. The germline CDR1 and CDR2 sequences are SGHRS and YFSETQ. The CDR3 loop reads CASSFPGGVEEQYF.

This chain connects TRBV28 to TRBJ1-1. CDR1 and CDR2 (germline): MDHEN, SYDVKM. This CDR3 comprises 15 residues. The CDR3 sequence: CASRMETSDVTEAFF.

The J gene is TRBJ2-3, the V gene TRBV25-1; TCRdb returns TRBD1, unconfirmable since there is no DNA. Germline V CDR1 and CDR2: MGHDK, SYGVNS. CDR3 length: 15 residues. The CDR3 is CASSAPKQPTDTQYF.

Measured by frequency, this clonotype is medium-sized. The chain couples TRBV7-2 to TRBJ2-5; TCRdb calls TRBD2, which cannot be checked without DNA. The CDR3 has 14 residues. Germline V gives CDR1 SGHTA, CDR2 FQGNSA. The CDR3 here is CASSPDGQRETQYF.

The V gene is TRBV6-6, the J gene TRBJ2-7; the D gene TCRdb calls, TRBD2, cannot be checked with no DNA. Germline V gene lookup returns CDR1 MNHNY and CDR2 SVGAGI (reference sequence). This CDR3 is 14 amino acids long. The CDR3 is CAINRGGAGGEQYF.